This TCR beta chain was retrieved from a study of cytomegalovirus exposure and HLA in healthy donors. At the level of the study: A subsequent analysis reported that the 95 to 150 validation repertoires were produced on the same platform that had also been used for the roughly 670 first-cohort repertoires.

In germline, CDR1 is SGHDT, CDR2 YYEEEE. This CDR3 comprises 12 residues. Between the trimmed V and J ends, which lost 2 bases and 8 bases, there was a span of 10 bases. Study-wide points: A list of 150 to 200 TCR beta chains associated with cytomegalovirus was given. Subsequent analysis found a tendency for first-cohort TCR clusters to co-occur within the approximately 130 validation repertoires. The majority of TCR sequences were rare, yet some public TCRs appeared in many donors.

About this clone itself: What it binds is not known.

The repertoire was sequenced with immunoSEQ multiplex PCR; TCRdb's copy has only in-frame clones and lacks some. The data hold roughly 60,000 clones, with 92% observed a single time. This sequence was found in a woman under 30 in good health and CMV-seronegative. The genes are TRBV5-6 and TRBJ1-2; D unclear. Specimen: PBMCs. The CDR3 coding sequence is TGTGCCAGCAGCTTTGAGGGTCGAGGCTACACCTTC. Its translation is CASSFEGRGYTF.